Listed below are T cell receptor beta chains from one sample, sequenced in a study of identical twins. TCRdb itself ran the 5' RACE reads through MiXCR, one entry per CDR3 protein. The table records some 460,000 distinct CDR3 sequences, approximately 15% of them present only once. The same specimen was also included in a second study, on yellow fever vaccine responses in identical twins.

Sequenced: CD4+ T cells sorted from blood. Source of these receptors: a woman under 30 in good health. The CDR3 runs from the conserved cysteine through the conserved F or W. Fields, in order: clone size, D gene, V gene, J gene, CDR3 protein, CDR3 DNA. The D gene is left open where the match is weak. The listing skips clone size in some rows; elsewhere it reads once, few, many or a size class.

.	.	TRBV3-1	TRBJ2-3	CASSQDVTSDTQYF	TGTGCCAGCAGCCAAGACGTTACCTCAGATACGCAGTATTTT
.	TRBD2	TRBV28	TRBJ2-7	CASTLTGTSGYEQYF	TGTGCCAGCACCCTCACCGGGACTAGCGGCTACGAGCAGTACTTC
many	TRBD2	TRBV7-2	TRBJ2-5	CASSLGSGGGQETQYF	TGTGCCAGCAGCTTGGGATCGGGAGGAGGTCAAGAGACCCAGTACTTC
.	.	TRBV27	TRBJ2-3	CASSFTPGTGTDTQYF	TGTGCCAGCAGTTTCACCCCCGGAACCGGAACAGATACGCAGTATTTT
.	TRBD1	TRBV6-1	TRBJ2-1	CASSAPRDRVEQFF	TGTGCCAGCAGTGCCCCCCGGGACAGGGTTGAGCAGTTCTTC
few	TRBD2	TRBV20-1	TRBJ2-5	CSASRLAGGVETQYF	TGCAGTGCTAGCCGACTAGCGGGAGGGGTAGAGACCCAGTACTTC
.	TRBD2	TRBV6-7	TRBJ2-7	CATAAGAHYEQYF	TGTGCCACCGCAGCGGGAGCTCACTACGAGCAGTACTTC
many	TRBD1	TRBV24-1	TRBJ1-2	CATSDHRGDYGYTF	TGTGCCACCAGTGATCACAGGGGGGACTATGGCTACACCTTC
few	TRBD2	TRBV6-2/TRBV6-3	TRBJ2-6	CASSYLAGESSGANVLTF	TGTGCCAGCAGTTACTTAGCGGGGGAAAGCTCTGGGGCCAACGTCCTGACTTTC
.	.	TRBV5-4	TRBJ2-2	CASSRQDSTGELFF	TGTGCCAGCAGTCGTCAAGACAGCACCGGGGAGCTGTTTTTT
few	.	TRBV6-2/TRBV6-3	TRBJ2-3	CASSYRPDTQYF	TGTGCCAGCAGTTACCGACCTGATACGCAGTATTTT
.	TRBD1	TRBV2	TRBJ1-1	CASTSQGALTEAFF	TGTGCCAGCACCTCACAGGGGGCGTTGACTGAAGCTTTCTTT
.	.	TRBV4-2	TRBJ2-1	CASGPGVLRGDHEQFF	TGTGCCAGCGGCCCAGGGGTGCTCAGGGGGGACCATGAGCAGTTCTTC